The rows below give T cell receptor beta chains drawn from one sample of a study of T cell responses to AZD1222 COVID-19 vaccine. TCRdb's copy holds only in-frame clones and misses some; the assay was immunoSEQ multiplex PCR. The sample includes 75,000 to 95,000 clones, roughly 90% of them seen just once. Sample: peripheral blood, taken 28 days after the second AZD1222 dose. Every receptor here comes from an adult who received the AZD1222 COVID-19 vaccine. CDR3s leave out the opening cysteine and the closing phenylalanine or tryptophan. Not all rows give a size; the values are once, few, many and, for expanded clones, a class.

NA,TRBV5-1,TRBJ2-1,ASSTRGGVNEQF
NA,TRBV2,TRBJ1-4,ASARGLDEKLF
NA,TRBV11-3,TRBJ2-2,ASSPRTSGATGELF
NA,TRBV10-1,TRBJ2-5,ATSRDTETQY
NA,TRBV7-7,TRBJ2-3,ASSLNPGAPTDTQY
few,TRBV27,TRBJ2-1,ASRSVARSYNEQF
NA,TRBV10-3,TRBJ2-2,AIKLDGGPGELF
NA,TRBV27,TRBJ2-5,ASSLGGAGVN
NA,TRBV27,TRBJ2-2,ASREGPNTGELF
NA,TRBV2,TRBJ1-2,ASTLSRGYGYT
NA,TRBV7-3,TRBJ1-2,ASSLAEGYGYT
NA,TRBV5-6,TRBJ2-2,ASSLYSLFTGELF
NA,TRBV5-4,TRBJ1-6,ASNTGGSYNSPLH
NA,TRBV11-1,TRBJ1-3,ASSFGESGNTIY
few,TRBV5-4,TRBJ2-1,ASSSWTGKSSEQF
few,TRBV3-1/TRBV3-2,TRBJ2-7,ASSQGVPTYEQY
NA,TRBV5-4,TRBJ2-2,ASSLVGVIAGELF
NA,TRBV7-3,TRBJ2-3,ASSSSGLAADTQY
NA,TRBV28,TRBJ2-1,ASSLWGDYNEQF
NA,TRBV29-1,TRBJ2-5,SVELLGETQY
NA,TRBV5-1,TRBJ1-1,ASSDKGQGRMNTEAF
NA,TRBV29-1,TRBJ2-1,SVLAGGHEQF
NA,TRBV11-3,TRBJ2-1,ASSSSRGSSYNEQF
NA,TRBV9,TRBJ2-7,ASSVGDRVYEQY
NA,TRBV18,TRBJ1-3,ASSPRLNTIYSDKGSTIY
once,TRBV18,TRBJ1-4,ASSPPGQGGEKLF
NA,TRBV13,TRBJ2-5,ASSGRRGREETQY
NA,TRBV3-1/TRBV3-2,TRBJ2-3,ASSQRTGIGTDTQY
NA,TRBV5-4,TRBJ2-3,ASSGTSGGTTDTQY
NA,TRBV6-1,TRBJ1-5,ASREITGLGSYSNQPQH
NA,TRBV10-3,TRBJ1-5,AISPTLGQGAQPQH
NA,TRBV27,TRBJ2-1,ASSPTGGASYNEQF
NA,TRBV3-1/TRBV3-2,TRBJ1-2,ASSPRMGQGARGYT
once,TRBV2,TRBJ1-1,ASSKYRDKGIEAF
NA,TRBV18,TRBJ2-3,ASSSGLAGGASTDTQY
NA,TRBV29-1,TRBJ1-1,SVEDRGTGGLNTEAF
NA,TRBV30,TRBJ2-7,AWSETGGLGMQY
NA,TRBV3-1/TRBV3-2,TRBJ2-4,ASSQDLGAAAKNIQY
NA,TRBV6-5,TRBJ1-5,ASSTKGSGQPQH
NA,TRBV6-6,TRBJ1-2,ASSPMRGDYGYT
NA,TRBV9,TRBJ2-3,ASSVGTSGGLTDTQY
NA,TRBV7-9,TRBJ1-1,ASRRGGTEAF
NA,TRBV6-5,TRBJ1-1,ASRHPEGTEAF
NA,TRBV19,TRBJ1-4,ASNPATATNEKLF
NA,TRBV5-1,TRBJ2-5,ASSWGDGQETQY
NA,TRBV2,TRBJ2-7,ASRGQGADYEQY
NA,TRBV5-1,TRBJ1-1,ASSFTGRNTEAF
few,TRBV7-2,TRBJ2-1,ASSLVSEYNEQF
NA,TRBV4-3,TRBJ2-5,ASSQTLGNQETQY
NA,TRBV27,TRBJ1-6,ASSFTHYSYNSPLH
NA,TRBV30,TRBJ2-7,AWTLAGGPLSYEQY
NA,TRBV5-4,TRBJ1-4,ASSPLPGEKLF
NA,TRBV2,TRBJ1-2,ASSEARRAYGYT
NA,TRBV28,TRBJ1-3,ASSLGRFSGNTIY
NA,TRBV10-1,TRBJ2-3,ASSDSGVSTDTQY